This passage covers 28 T cell receptor beta chains from one sample sequenced in a study of cytomegalovirus exposure and HLA in healthy donors. The PCR used 60 Vbeta and 13 Jbeta primers. Method: immunoSEQ multiplex PCR; TCRdb's copy keeps in-frame clones and lacks some. This sample yields 200,000 to 250,000 clones, of which 70% to 90% are seen a single time; roughly 0.26% belongs to the top ten. The sequencing input was PBMCs. The receptor source for this set is a girl aged 2 to 9 in good health and CMV-seronegative.

The chain employs TRBV15 and TRBJ2-7; 8 positions agree with TRBD2. The junction had 10 bases not matched to a gene; V was cut back by 0 bases and J by 3 bases. There are 17 residues in the CDR3. Germline loops: CDR1 LNHNV, CDR2 YYDKDF (reference sequence). The DNA for the CDR3 is TGTGCCACCAGCAGAGATGGAGTGGGAGCGGGAGTCTACGAGCAGTACTTC. Translation: CATSRDGVGAGVYEQYF.

The sample holds a few counts of this clone. The chain has TRBV4-1 and TRBJ2-6; D may be TRBD2 (6 bases). Trimming shortened V by 2 bases and J by 0 bases, and 14 bases separated the two germline ends. Per germline, CDR1 MGHRA and CDR2 YSYEKL. The CDR3 spans 18 residues. The CDR3 region is CASSQRLGLLSGANVLTF. The CDR3 nucleotides read TGCGCCAGCAGCCAAAGACTAGGGTTGCTCTCTGGGGCCAACGTCCTGACTTTC.

This chain connects TRBV4-2 to TRBJ1-4; D might be TRBD1 (6 bases). CDR1 LGHNA and CDR2 YNFKEQ come from the germline V gene. V lost 4 bases to trimming and J lost 5 bases, with 17 bases between them. This CDR3 is built from 16 residues. Written as DNA, the CDR3 is TGTGCCAGCAGCCTAACTACAGGGACCGCCAATGAAAAACTGTTTTTT. Its translation: CASSLTTGTANEKLFF.

V usage is TRBV30 and J usage is TRBJ1-2; unclear D gene. CDR3 size: 13 residues. The V gene lost 2 bases and the J gene lost 2 bases, with 9 bases spanning the gap. CDR1 and CDR2 from the germline V gene are GTSNPN and SVGIG (reference sequence). CDR3 sequence: CAWSLTVNYGYTF. As DNA, the CDR3 is TGTGCCTGGAGTTTAACAGTGAACTATGGCTACACCTTC.

The gene calls are TRBV10-3 and TRBJ1-1; the D gene is possibly TRBD1 (6 bases). V lost 4 bases, J lost 0 bases, and 9 bases lay in between. Germline CDR1 and CDR2: ENHRY and SYGVKD. The CDR3 extends over 14 amino acids. CDR3 residues: CAISGDTVNTEAFF. The CDR3 DNA follows: TGTGCCATCAGTGGGGACACAGTGAACACTGAAGCTTTCTTT.

With regard to this clone: This same CDR3 is encoded by further DNA sequences in the sample. V and J are TRBV7-9 and TRBJ1-1; 8 bases line up with TRBD1. Germline CDR1 reads SEHNR; CDR2 reads FQNEAQ (reference sequence). After removal of 3 bases from V and 5 bases from J, the junction contained 2 bases not matched to a gene. CDR3 size: 13 residues. CDR3 bases: TGTGCCAGCAGCTTGACAGGGGTAACTGAAGCTTTCTTT. Protein product: CASSLTGVTEAFF.

The chain joins TRBV6-1 to TRBJ1-6, with D possibly matching TRBD1 (5 bases). Germline CDR1 and CDR2: MNHNS and SASEGT. V was clipped by 3 bases and J by 10 bases, with 13 bases between them. The CDR3 totals 14 residues. The CDR3 DNA reads TGTGCCAGCAGTGATTTGGGGCTTGAGTCACCCCTCCACTTT. Amino acid sequence: CASSDLGLESPLHF.

Turning to this clone: One end of the junction varies from germline; a read error may be responsible. The rearrangement uses TRBV7-9 and TRBJ2-1; TRBD2 agrees at 9 bases. Germline V lookup: CDR1 SEHNR, CDR2 FQNEAQ (reference sequence). The CDR3 spans 16 residues. The CDR3 nucleotides are TGTTCCAGCAGCTTAGATGCGGGGGGGCCCTACAATGAGCAGTTCTTC. Translation: CSSSLDAGGPYNEQFF.

The gene calls are TRBV6-5 and TRBJ2-3; no firm D call. V lost 6 bases, J lost 0 bases, and 7 bases lay in between. Germline CDR1 MNHEY, CDR2 SVGAGI. This CDR3 contains 13 residues. For the CDR3, the DNA is TGTGCCAGCAGGAGCGCAAGCACAGATACGCAGTATTTT. Encoded protein: CASRSASTDTQYF.

The rearrangement links TRBV6-5 to TRBJ2-5; the D gene is possibly TRBD2 (5 bases). This CDR3 has 15 residues. Trimming took off 2 bases at V and 0 bases at J, with 10 bases between the two ends. CDR1 and CDR2 from the germline V gene are MNHEY and SVGAGI. CDR3 coding DNA: TGTGCCAGCAGTTACACGGGAATGTACCAAGAGACCCAGTACTTC. Its translation: CASSYTGMYQETQYF.

The chain carries TRBV5-1 and TRBJ2-5, with 9 positions matching TRBD1. Germline V lookup: CDR1 SGHRS, CDR2 YFSETQ. The length of the CDR3 is 15 residues. The V segment lost 4 bases and the J segment 4 bases; nucleotides outside the gene matches: 8. CDR3 region: CASSPDRGGSETQYF. The CDR3 nucleotides read TGCGCCAGCAGCCCCGACAGGGGGGGATCAGAGACCCAGTACTTC.

This chain joins TRBV5-4 and TRBJ2-1; D possibly corresponds to TRBD2 (6 bases). Trimming removed 6 bases from V and 1 base from J, with 14 bases in between. The germline gives CDR1 SGHNT, CDR2 YYREEE (reference sequence). This CDR3 contains 15 residues. This CDR3 is CASNVGGVSYNEQFF. The DNA of the CDR3 is TGTGCCAGCAATGTCGGCGGGGTATCCTACAATGAGCAGTTCTTC.

The rearrangement uses TRBV5-1 and TRBJ2-3; D is unresolved. Trimming pared 2 bases from V and 1 base from J, leaving 5 bases between. Germline assignment: CDR1 SGHRS and CDR2 YFSETQ. The length of the CDR3 is 13 residues. CDR3 DNA sequence: TGCGCCAGCAGCTTTCGGGGCACAGATACGCAGTATTTT. It specifies CASSFRGTDTQYF. The whole variable domain, filled in from reference TRBV5-1 and TRBJ2-3, reads KAGVTQTPRYLIKTRGQQVTLSCSPISGHRSVSWYQQTPGQGLQFLFEYFSETQRNKGNFPGRFSGRQFSNSRSEMNVSTLELGDSALYLCASSFRGTDTQYFGPGTRLTVL.

V usage is TRBV5-1 and J usage is TRBJ2-1; TRBD2 is a possible D gene (5 bases). The CDR3 loop spans 13 amino acids. Germline V gives CDR1 SGHRS, CDR2 YFSETQ. V was pared by 1 base and J by 6 bases, with 8 bases between. Here the CDR3 DNA reads TGCGCCAGCAGCTTGATAGGACTCAATGAGCAGTTCTTC. It codes for CASSLIGLNEQFF.

This rearrangement joins TRBV7-2 to TRBJ2-7, with TRBD2 matching over 8 bases. The CDR3 is 14 amino acids. The junction had 5 bases not matched to a gene; V was cut back by 4 bases and J by 3 bases. CDR1 and CDR2 (germline): SGHTA, FQGNSA. CDR3 sequence reads: CASSSETSGYEQYF. CDR3 bases: TGTGCCAGCAGCTCTGAAACTAGCGGCTACGAGCAGTACTTC.

The CDR3 region is CASLLGRYEQYF. In DNA, the CDR3 is TGTGCCAGCCTACTAGGACGATACGAGCAGTACTTC. The gene calls are TRBV6-1 and TRBJ2-5; D is perhaps TRBD2 (5 bases). Matching the DNA end better, TRBJ2-7 makes the J call doubtful. This CDR3 has 12 residues. CDR1 is MNHNS and CDR2 is SASEGT in the germline V gene.

The J gene is TRBJ2-1, the V gene TRBV9, with 10 bases aligning to TRBD2. This CDR3 has 15 residues. Trimming took 3 bases from V and 7 from J; bases not matched to a gene: 7. Germline CDR1 and CDR2: SGDLS and YYNGEE. CDR3 DNA sequence: TGTGCCAGCAGCGCCCAAGCGGGAGGGTGGAATGAGCAGTTCTTC. It yields the protein CASSAQAGGWNEQFF.

The V gene is TRBV2, the J gene TRBJ1-4; 7 bases line up with TRBD1. J was trimmed by 3 bases and V by 6 bases; bases with no gene match: 4. The V gene's germline CDR1 is SNHLY and CDR2 FYNNEI. The CDR3 runs 14 residues. CDR3 in amino acids: CASRDRVSNEKLFF. The CDR3 DNA follows: TGTGCCAGCAGAGACAGGGTATCTAATGAAAAACTGTTTTTT.

This chain links TRBV2 with TRBJ2-5; no clear D gene. Judging by the DNA end, TRBJ2-7 fits better; the J call may be wrong. Germline lookup yields CDR1 SNHLY and CDR2 FYNNEI. The length of the CDR3 is 12 residues. CDR3: CASSEGSYEQYF. DNA for the CDR3: TGTGCCAGCAGTGAAGGGTCCTACGAGCAGTACTTC.

The CDR3 nucleotides read TGTGCCAGCAGCAAACAGGGAGTAGGCTATGGCTACACCTTC. Translation: CASSKQGVGYGYTF. J is TRBJ1-2 and V is TRBV2; a weak D match, TRBD1 (6 bases). Trimming pared 6 bases from V and 4 bases from J, leaving 15 bases between. The germline gives CDR1 SNHLY, CDR2 FYNNEI. The CDR3 spans 14 residues.

The chain employs TRBV25-1 and TRBJ2-6, with D tentatively TRBD1 (5 bases). The CDR3 has 15 residues. CDR1 and CDR2 from the germline V gene are MGHDK and SYGVNS. V was shortened by 5 bases and J by 0 bases, with 8 bases between the two germline ends. DNA of the CDR3: TGTGCCAGCAGTTACAGGTTCTCTGGGGCCAACGTCCTGACTTTC. Its protein product is CASSYRFSGANVLTF.

This clone was seen a handful of times. This chain connects TRBV27 to TRBJ1-5, with D perhaps TRBD1 (6 bases). This CDR3 comprises 15 residues. The V and J ends lost 5 bases and 4 bases respectively, with 15 bases between them. Germline loops: CDR1 MNHEY, CDR2 SMNVEV (reference sequence). CDR3 sequence: CASSLESQGNQPQHF. CDR3 bases: TGTGCCAGCAGTCTTGAGAGTCAGGGGAATCAGCCCCAGCATTTT.

This chain links TRBV18 with TRBJ1-2, with a possible D match to TRBD1 (5 bases). Germline V CDR1 and CDR2: KGHSH, LQKENI. The V and J ends lost 3 bases and 1 base respectively, with 12 bases between them. This CDR3 spans 15 amino acids. Written as DNA, the CDR3 is TGTGCCAGCTCACCGCAAAAGACAGATAACTATGGCTACACCTTC. Protein product: CASSPQKTDNYGYTF.

Written as DNA, the CDR3 is TGTGCCAGCAGGGGGGGGGTAGGGGAGACCCAGTACTTC. Translation gives CASRGGVGETQYF. The V and J genes are TRBV2 and TRBJ2-5; 7 bases line up with TRBD2. The CDR3 is 13 amino acids. The V segment lost 6 bases and the J segment 5 bases; nucleotides outside the gene matches: 6. The germline V gene encodes CDR1 SNHLY and CDR2 FYNNEI.

This clone was detected only a few times. V usage is TRBV19 and J usage is TRBJ2-2; 7 nucleotides agree with TRBD2. V dropped 11 bases and J dropped 1; count of bases not matched to a gene: 7. The CDR3 totals 14 residues. CDR1 LNHDA and CDR2 SQIVND come from the germline V gene (reference sequence). The CDR3 sequence is CADSSGLNTGELFF. In DNA, the CDR3 is TGTGCCGACTCTAGCGGCCTGAACACCGGGGAGCTGTTTTTT.

The rearrangement joins TRBV5-1 to TRBJ2-7; D is ambiguous. V dropped 0 bases and J dropped 7 bases, with 8 bases sitting between them. This CDR3 comprises 12 residues. CDR1 is SGHRS and CDR2 is YFSETQ in the germline V gene. The CDR3 bases are TGCGCCAGCAGCTTGGACAAACATGAGCAGTACTTC. It codes for CASSLDKHEQYF. Variable domain in full (rest from reference TRBV5-1 and TRBJ2-7): KAGVTQTPRYLIKTRGQQVTLSCSPISGHRSVSWYQQTPGQGLQFLFEYFSETQRNKGNFPGRFSGRQFSNSRSEMNVSTLELGDSALYLCASSLDKHEQYFGPGTRLTVT.

V usage is TRBV19 and J usage is TRBJ2-5; D is perhaps TRBD1 (6 bases). The CDR3 runs 14 residues. CDR1 is LNHDA, CDR2 SQIVND, per germline (reference sequence). Trimming cost V 3 bases and J 5 bases, with 13 bases left between them. In DNA, the CDR3 is TGTGCCAGTAGTATTCAGGGGATAAGGGAGACCCAGTACTTC. Translating it yields CASSIQGIRETQYF.

CDR3 bases: TGCGCCAGCAGCTTGCGGGATCAAGAGACCCAGTACTTC. Its protein product is CASSLRDQETQYF. The rearrangement links TRBV5-1 to TRBJ2-5; possibly TRBD2 for D (5 bases). The CDR3 length is 13 residues. V lost 1 base, J lost 2 bases, and 6 bases lay in between. Germline CDR1 reads SGHRS; CDR2 reads YFSETQ.